The 2 T cell receptor beta chains below were found in one sample sequenced in a study of blood T cell repertoires in COVID-19. Sequenced by immunoSEQ multiplex PCR; TCRdb stores in-frame clones only, minus some. Altogether around 300,000 clones are present, 90% being singletons, with the ten largest covering less than 3.5%. Sequenced: peripheral blood. Receptor source: a woman in her 30s with COVID-19, enrolled during active disease.

The genes are TRBV27 and TRBJ1-3; 7 nucleotides line up with TRBD1. The germline CDR1 and CDR2 sequences are MNHEY and SMNVEV (reference sequence). The CDR3 contains 15 residues. The junction had 6 bases not matched to a gene; V was cut back by 6 bases and J by 1 base. In DNA form, the CDR3 reads TGTGCCAGCAGCCTTCAGGGGGGTTCTGGAAACACCATATATTTT. Protein product: CASSLQGGSGNTIYF.

This clone occurred once. This rearrangement joins TRBV10-3 to TRBJ1-1; 9 bases are shared with TRBD1. After removal of 3 bases from V and 3 bases from J, the junction contained 8 bases not matched to a gene. Germline loops: CDR1 ENHRY, CDR2 SYGVKD. CDR3 length: 16 residues. The CDR3 nucleotides read TGTGCCATCAGTGAATCGGACAGGGGAAGGGACACTGAAGCTTTCTTT. Residues: CAISESDRGRDTEAFF.